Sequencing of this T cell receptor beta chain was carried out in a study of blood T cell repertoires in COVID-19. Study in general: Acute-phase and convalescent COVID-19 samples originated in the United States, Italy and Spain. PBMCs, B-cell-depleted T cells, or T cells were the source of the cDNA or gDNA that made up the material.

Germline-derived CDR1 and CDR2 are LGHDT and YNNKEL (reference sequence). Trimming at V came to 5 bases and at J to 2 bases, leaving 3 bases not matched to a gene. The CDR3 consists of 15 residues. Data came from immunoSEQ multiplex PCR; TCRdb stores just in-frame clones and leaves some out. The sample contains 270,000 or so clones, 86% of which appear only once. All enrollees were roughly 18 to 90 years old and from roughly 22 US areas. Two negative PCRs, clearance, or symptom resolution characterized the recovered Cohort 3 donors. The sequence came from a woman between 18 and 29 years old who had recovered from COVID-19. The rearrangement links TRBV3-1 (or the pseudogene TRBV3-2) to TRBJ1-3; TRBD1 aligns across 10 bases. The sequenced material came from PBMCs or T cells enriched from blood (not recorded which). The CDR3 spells CASSSTGGAGNTIYF. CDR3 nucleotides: TGTGCCAGCAGCTCGACAGGGGGCGCTGGAAACACCATATATTTT.